A selection of T cell receptor beta chains follows, all from one sample in a study of OX40 agonist ivuxolimab in advanced cancers. TCRdb's table, derived via immunoSEQ multiplex PCR, lists solely in-frame clones and lacks some. The data hold about 39,000 clones, with 90% to 95% observed a single time. Source: CD4+ or CD8+ T cells sorted from blood, taken in a trial of the OX40 agonist ivuxolimab. All receptors derive from an adult with an advanced solid tumor such as melanoma, head and neck, liver or kidney cancer. CDR3s include the opening cysteine and the closing phenylalanine or tryptophan. Each record gives: clone size, D gene, J gene, CDR3 length, V gene, CDR3 protein, CDR3 DNA. A D gene is named only where the DNA matches it firmly. A clone size is listed for some rows: how often the clone was seen (once, few, many), or a class if it is expanded.

.,.,TRBJ2-2,13,TRBV6-5,CASSSKVTGELFF,TGTGCCAGCAGTTCGAAGGTCACCGGGGAGCTGTTTTTT
.,.,TRBJ2-1,13,TRBV28,CASSPRGASEQFF,TGTGCCAGCAGTCCCAGGGGAGCGAGTGAGCAGTTCTTC
.,TRBD1,TRBJ1-5,17,TRBV7-4,CASSLPPGTGTGQPQHF,TGTGCCAGCAGCTTACCCCCCGGGACAGGGACCGGCCAGCCCCAGCATTTT
.,.,TRBJ2-1,16,TRBV27,CASSLSGGNSYNEQFF,TGTGCCAGCAGTTTATCCGGCGGAAACTCCTACAATGAGCAGTTCTTC
.,.,TRBJ2-7,13,TRBV5-4,CASSLPGGNEQYF,TGTGCCAGCAGCTTACCCGGGGGCAACGAGCAGTACTTC
.,TRBD1,TRBJ2-7,16,TRBV4-3,CASSQDPGTGRREQYF,TGCGCCAGCAGCCAAGACCCCGGGACAGGGAGGCGCGAGCAGTACTTC
.,.,TRBJ1-2,13,TRBV6-1,CASSTGSNYGYTF,TGTGCCAGCAGTACGGGCTCCAACTATGGCTACACCTTC
.,TRBD1,TRBJ1-4,15,TRBV10-2,CASSETGTGDEKLFF,TGCGCCAGCAGTGAAACCGGGACAGGGGATGAAAAACTGTTTTTT
.,.,TRBJ2-3,15,TRBV2,CASSEMAVSTDTQYF,TGTGCCAGCAGTGAAATGGCGGTTAGCACAGATACGCAGTATTTT
.,.,TRBJ1-1,12,TRBV7-3,CASSLEGGESFF,TGTGCCAGCAGCTTAGAAGGGGGTGAGTCTTTCTTT
.,TRBD1,TRBJ2-1,15,TRBV11-2,CASSIIRTGYNEQFF,TGTGCCAGCAGCATAATAAGGACAGGCTACAATGAGCAGTTCTTC
.,.,TRBJ2-1,15,TRBV11-2,CASGAGLGRGNEQFF,TGTGCCAGCGGAGCAGGGTTGGGCCGGGGCAATGAGCAGTTCTTC
.,.,TRBJ2-5,19,TRBV28,CASSLPGRAIRAYQETQYF,TGTGCCAGCAGTTTACCCGGTCGGGCAATCCGAGCGTACCAAGAGACCCAGTACTTC
.,.,TRBJ2-2,16,TRBV27,CASTWGGPRNTGELFF,TGTGCCAGCACCTGGGGAGGTCCCCGGAACACCGGGGAGCTGTTTTTT
.,.,TRBJ2-2,14,TRBV27,CASNYYGDTGELFF,TGTGCCAGCAACTATTACGGAGACACCGGGGAGCTGTTTTTT
once,TRBD2,TRBJ2-1,16,TRBV6-5,CASSYSAGVAYNEQFF,TGTGCCAGCAGTTACTCTGCGGGAGTGGCCTACAATGAGCAGTTCTTC
few,TRBD2,TRBJ2-7,16,TRBV5-1,CASSLQAGVGSYEQYF,TGCGCCAGCAGCTTACAAGCGGGAGTGGGCTCCTACGAGCAGTACTTC
.,.,TRBJ2-5,14,TRBV11-3,CASSLTRNQETQYF,TGTGCCAGCAGCCTGACACGAAACCAAGAGACCCAGTACTTC
.,.,TRBJ2-1,14,TRBV13,CASGLGGSENEQFF,TGTGCCAGCGGCTTAGGGGGATCGGAAAATGAGCAGTTCTTC
.,TRBD2,TRBJ2-1,13,TRBV9,CASTGLAVNEQFF,TGTGCCAGCACGGGGCTAGCGGTCAATGAGCAGTTCTTC
.,TRBD1,TRBJ1-2,15,TRBV28,CASSLSRTGTDGYTF,TGTGCCAGCAGTTTATCCCGGACAGGGACGGATGGCTACACCTTC
.,.,TRBJ1-1,11,TRBV7-3,CASSSGTEAFF,TGTGCCAGCAGCTCCGGTACTGAAGCTTTCTTT
.,.,TRBJ1-3,13,TRBV4-2,CASSHPSEPTIYF,TGTGCCAGCAGCCACCCTTCGGAGCCCACCATATATTTT
.,.,TRBJ2-3,13,TRBV30,CAWSSLGGNTQYF,TGTGCCTGGAGTTCCCTAGGCGGGAATACGCAGTATTTT
.,TRBD2,TRBJ2-1,13,TRBV27,CASRGLDRNEQFF,TGTGCCAGCAGGGGACTAGACAGGAATGAGCAGTTCTTC
.,.,TRBJ2-3,15,TRBV5-1,CATNPQGSVGDTQYF,TGCGCCACCAATCCTCAGGGTAGCGTAGGAGATACGCAGTATTTT
.,TRBD1,TRBJ1-1,17,TRBV7-9,CASSFSRGLGVNTEAFF,TGTGCCAGCAGTTTTTCCAGGGGGCTGGGGGTGAACACTGAAGCTTTCTTT
.,.,TRBJ1-5,15,TRBV19,CASSIYGVSNQPQHF,TGTGCCAGTAGTATATACGGGGTTAGCAATCAGCCCCAGCATTTT
.,.,TRBJ1-2,13,TRBV10-1,CASSAGMGYGYTF,TGCGCCAGCAGTGCAGGCATGGGCTATGGCTACACCTTC
.,.,TRBJ2-1,16,TRBV5-1,CASSPRDPAPYNEQFF,TGCGCCAGCAGCCCCAGGGACCCCGCGCCCTACAATGAGCAGTTCTTC
few,TRBD2,TRBJ2-7,15,TRBV6-1,CASSEFGGRVYEQYF,TGTGCCAGCAGTGAATTTGGCGGGAGGGTGTACGAGCAGTACTTC